These 11 T cell receptor beta chains were sequenced from one sample in a study of blood T cell repertoires in COVID-19. Produced via immunoSEQ multiplex PCR; TCRdb's table is partial and in-frame only. Altogether approximately 270,000 clones are present, 70% to 90% being singletons, with the ten largest covering 3% to 3.5%. The sample consisted of peripheral blood. The receptors come from a young man with active or convalescent COVID-19.

The J gene is TRBJ1-5, the V gene TRBV7-3; weak D call: TRBD1 (5 bases). The CDR3 is made up of 13 amino acids. Germline values: CDR1 SGHTA, CDR2 FQGTGA. V lost 5 bases and J lost 2, with 7 bases in between. In nucleotides, the CDR3 is TGTGCCAGCAGCATACAGGGCAATCAGCCCCAGCATTTT. This codes for CASSIQGNQPQHF. Full variable domain (rest looked up from reference TRBV7-3 and TRBJ1-5): GAGVSQTPSNKVTEKGKYVELRCDPISGHTALYWYRQSLGQGPEFLIYFQGTGAADDSGLPNDRFFAVRPEGSVSTLKIQRTERGDSAVYLCASSIQGNQPQHFGDGTRLSIL.

The chain is built from TRBV11-2 and TRBJ2-7, with D perhaps matching TRBD2 (5 bases). V lost 7 bases to trimming and J lost 3 bases, with 19 bases between them. CDR1 and CDR2 (germline): SGHAT, FQNNGV. The CDR3 consists of 15 residues. The DNA for the CDR3 is TGTGCCAGCACACTAGGGCCGGAGTCCCTCTACGAGCAGTACTTC. Translation gives CASTLGPESLYEQYF.

The chain links TRBV14 to TRBJ2-1; 7 positions agree with TRBD2. The germline gives CDR1 SGHDN, CDR2 FVKESK. Unmatched junction bases numbered 14, after V lost 1 base and J lost 5 bases. The length of the CDR3 is 18 residues. The CDR3 DNA sequence: TGTGCCAGCAGCCAAGCCGTGAGGCGGGAGCGGTGGGACAATGAGCAGTTCTTC. Its protein is CASSQAVRRERWDNEQFF.

The V gene is TRBV28, the J gene TRBJ2-3, with D possibly being TRBD1 (6 bases). Trimming shortened V by 7 bases and J by 4 bases, and 18 bases separated the two germline ends. The CDR3 length is 15 residues. Germline lookup yields CDR1 MDHEN and CDR2 SYDVKM. The CDR3 DNA sequence: TGTGCCAGCACCGACGGTCAGGGGAAGGCAGATACGCAGTATTTT. Its translation: CASTDGQGKADTQYF.

The gene calls are TRBV7-2 and TRBJ1-4, with 7 bases identical to TRBD1. Germline CDR1 and CDR2: SGHTA and FQGNSA. This CDR3 contains 15 residues. J was trimmed by 3 bases and V by 5 bases; bases with no gene match: 6. For the CDR3, the DNA is TGTGCCAGCAGCCAAGGCAGGGGGGCTAATGAAAAACTGTTTTTT. Translation gives CASSQGRGANEKLFF.

This clone was seen a single time. The V call is TRBV29-1, the J call TRBJ2-5, with 12 bases fitting TRBD2. J lost 10 bases, V lost 2 bases, and 11 bases had no gene match. Looked up from germline, CDR1 is SQVTM and CDR2 is ANQGSEA. The CDR3 length is 15 residues. The CDR3 DNA reads as TGCAGCGTTGAACCACCGACTAGCGGGAGTAATATCCAGTACTTC. It translates to CSVEPPTSGSNIQYF.

The rearrangement links TRBV4-3 to TRBJ1-1, with D maybe TRBD1 (5 bases). Germline CDR1 is LGHNA and CDR2 is YSLEER. Trimming removed 0 bases from V and 0 bases from J, with 8 bases in between. CDR3 length equals 15 residues. The CDR3 here is CASSQDGGMNTEAFF. The CDR3, as DNA: TGCGCCAGCAGCCAAGATGGGGGGATGAACACTGAAGCTTTCTTT.

V is TRBV29-1 and J is TRBJ2-7; D gene uncertain. Germline V gene data show CDR1 as SQVTM and CDR2 as ANQGSEA. Trimming cost V 5 bases and J 4 bases, with 15 bases left between them. This CDR3 spans 13 amino acids. CDR3 sequence reads: CSVNPKDTYEQYF. In DNA, the CDR3 is TGCAGCGTTAATCCGAAAGACACTTACGAGCAGTACTTC.

This sequence joins TRBV5-1 and TRBJ1-2; D is undetermined. This CDR3 contains 14 residues. The V gene lost 0 bases and the J gene lost 3 bases, with 9 bases spanning the gap. Germline V gene lookup returns CDR1 SGHRS and CDR2 YFSETQ. The CDR3 region is CASSLASTDYGYTF. CDR3 bases: TGCGCCAGCAGCTTGGCCTCGACTGACTATGGCTACACCTTC. Complete variable domain (other parts from reference TRBV5-1 and TRBJ1-2): KAGVTQTPRYLIKTRGQQVTLSCSPISGHRSVSWYQQTPGQGLQFLFEYFSETQRNKGNFPGRFSGRQFSNSRSEMNVSTLELGDSALYLCASSLASTDYGYTFGSGTRLTVV.

The V gene is TRBV15, the J gene TRBJ1-5; no clear D. There are 17 residues in the CDR3. The germline V gene encodes CDR1 LNHNV and CDR2 YYDKDF (reference sequence). V was shortened by 0 bases and J by 0 bases, with 12 bases between the two germline ends. CDR3 DNA sequence: TGTGCCACCAGCAGAGAGGATACCGCGGGTAGCAATCAGCCCCAGCATTTT. Translation: CATSREDTAGSNQPQHF. The full variable domain, in which reference TRBV15 and TRBJ1-5 provide the parts outside the CDR3, is DAMVIQNPRYQVTQFGKPVTLSCSQTLNHNVMYWYQQKSSQAPKLLFHYYDKDFNNEADTPDNFQSRRPNTSFCFLDIRSPGLGDTAMYLCATSREDTAGSNQPQHFGDGTRLSIL.

The chain has TRBV27 and TRBJ1-1; D is unclear. The CDR3 has 14 residues. Trimming left V 2 bases short and J 0 bases short, with 7 bases between. Germline CDR1 reads MNHEY; CDR2 reads SMNVEV (reference sequence). The CDR3 DNA is TGTGCCAGCAGTTTACGGGGAATGAACACTGAAGCTTTCTTT. Amino acids: CASSLRGMNTEAFF.